Included here is one T cell receptor (beta chain) sequence, with context. This record belongs to a study of blood T cell repertoires in COVID-19. At the level of the study: The cDNA or gDNA used as material had been derived from T cells, B-cell-depleted T cells, or PBMCs.

Assay used: immunoSEQ multiplex PCR; TCRdb lists only in-frame clones, some missing. The data show hundreds of thousands of clones, roughly nine tenths seen once. Adults between roughly 18 and 90 years of age took part from 24 US areas. The sequenced material came from PBMCs or T cells enriched from blood (not recorded which). This receptor was identified in a man between 60 and 70 years old who had recovered from COVID-19.

The CDR3 sequence: CASSQTDRRGEQYF. CDR3 in DNA: TGTGCCAGCAGCCAAACCGACAGGCGAGGGGAGCAGTACTTC. The V gene is TRBV3-1 (or the pseudogene TRBV3-2), the J gene TRBJ2-7, with D perhaps matching TRBD1 (6 bases). The CDR3 is 14 amino acids. The V and J ends lost 2 bases and 7 bases respectively, with 15 bases between them. Per the germline V gene, CDR1 is LGHDT and CDR2 is YNNKEL (reference sequence).